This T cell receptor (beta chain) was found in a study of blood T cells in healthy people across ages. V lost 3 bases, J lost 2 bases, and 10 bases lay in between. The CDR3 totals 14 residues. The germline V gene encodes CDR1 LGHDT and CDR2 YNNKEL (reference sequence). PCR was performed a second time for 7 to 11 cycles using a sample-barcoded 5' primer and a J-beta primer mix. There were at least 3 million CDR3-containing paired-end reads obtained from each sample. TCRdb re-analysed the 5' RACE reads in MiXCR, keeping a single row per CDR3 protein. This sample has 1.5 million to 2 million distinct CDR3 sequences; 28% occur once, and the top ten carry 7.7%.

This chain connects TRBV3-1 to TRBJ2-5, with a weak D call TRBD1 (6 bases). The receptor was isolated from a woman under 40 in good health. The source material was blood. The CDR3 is CASSHSGAQETQYF. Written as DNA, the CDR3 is TGTGCCAGCAGCCATTCAGGGGCTCAAGAGACCCAGTACTTC.